Given below is one T cell receptor (beta chain) in context. The record originates from a study of T cell responses to AZD1222 COVID-19 vaccine. Study details: Samples with a second dose at about 4 or about 12 weeks were pooled together.

The CDR3 has 13 amino acids. In germline, CDR1 is SNHLY, CDR2 FYNNEI. Trimming took off 4 bases at V and 4 bases at J, with 10 bases between the two ends. The protocol was immunoSEQ multiplex PCR, while the TCRdb copy is restricted to in-frame clones and leaves out a portion. Of 95,000 to 150,000 clones listed, around nine tenths were seen once; the top ten hold about 1.5%. This sequence joins TRBV2 and TRBJ1-1, with a weak D call TRBD1 (5 bases). The specimen was peripheral blood, collected on day 0 of AZD1222 vaccination. The clonotype was recovered from an adult in good health. The CDR3 nucleotides are TGTGCCAGCAGTGTTTGGGGGAGCACTGAAGCTTTCTTT. It translates to CASSVWGSTEAFF.